The T cell receptor beta chain under discussion was sequenced for a study of cytomegalovirus exposure and HLA in healthy donors. The wider study: Out of roughly 200 million T cells, an earlier analysis found some 110 million unique TCR beta sequences in total.

Germline V gives CDR1 MNHEY, CDR2 SMNVEV (reference sequence). V was cut by 3 bases and J by 3 bases, with 7 bases left in between. This CDR3 contains 13 residues. The PCR ran on 60 Vbeta and 13 Jbeta primers. This table comes from immunoSEQ multiplex PCR, and its TCRdb copy is limited to in-frame clones, with some not included. The sample includes 50,000 or so clones, roughly 76% of them seen just once. This TCR derives from a woman aged 40 to 50 in good health and CMV-seropositive. V gene TRBV27 combines with J gene TRBJ2-3, with a possible D match to TRBD1 (6 bases). The sample consisted of PBMCs. CDR3 sequence: CASSFGQTDTQYF. The CDR3 DNA sequence: TGTGCCAGCAGTTTCGGACAGACAGATACGCAGTATTTT.